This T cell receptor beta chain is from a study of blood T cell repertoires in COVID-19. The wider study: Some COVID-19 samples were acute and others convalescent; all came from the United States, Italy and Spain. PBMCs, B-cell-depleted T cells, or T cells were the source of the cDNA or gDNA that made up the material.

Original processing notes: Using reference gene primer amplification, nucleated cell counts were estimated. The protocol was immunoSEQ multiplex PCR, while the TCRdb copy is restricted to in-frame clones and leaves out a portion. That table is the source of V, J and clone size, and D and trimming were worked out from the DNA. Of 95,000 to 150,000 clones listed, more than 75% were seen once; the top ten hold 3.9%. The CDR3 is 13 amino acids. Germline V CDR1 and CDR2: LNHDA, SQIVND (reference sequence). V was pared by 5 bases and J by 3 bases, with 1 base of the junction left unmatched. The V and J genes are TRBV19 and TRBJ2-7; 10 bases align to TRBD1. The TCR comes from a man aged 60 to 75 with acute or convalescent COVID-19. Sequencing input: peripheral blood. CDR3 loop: CASSWDRGYEQYF. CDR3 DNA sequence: TGTGCCAGTAGTTGGGACAGGGGCTACGAGCAGTACTTC.